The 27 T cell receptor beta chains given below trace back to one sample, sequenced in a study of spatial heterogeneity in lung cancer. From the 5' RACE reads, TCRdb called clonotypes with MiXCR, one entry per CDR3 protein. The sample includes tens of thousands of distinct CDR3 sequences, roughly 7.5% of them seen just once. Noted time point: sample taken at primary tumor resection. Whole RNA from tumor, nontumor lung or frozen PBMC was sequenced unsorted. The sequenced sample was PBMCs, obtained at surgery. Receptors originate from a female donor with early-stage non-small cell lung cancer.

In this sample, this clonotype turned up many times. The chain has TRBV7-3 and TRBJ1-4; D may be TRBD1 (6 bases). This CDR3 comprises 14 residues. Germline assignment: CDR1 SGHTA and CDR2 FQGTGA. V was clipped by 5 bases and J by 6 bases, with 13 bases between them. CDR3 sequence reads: CASSATGPHEKLFF. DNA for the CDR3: TGTGCCAGCAGCGCGACAGGACCCCATGAAAAACTGTTTTTT.

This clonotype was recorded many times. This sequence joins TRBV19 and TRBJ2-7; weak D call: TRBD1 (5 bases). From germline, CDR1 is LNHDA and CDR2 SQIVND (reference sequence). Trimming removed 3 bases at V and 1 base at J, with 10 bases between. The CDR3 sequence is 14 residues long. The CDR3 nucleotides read TGTGCCAGTAGTATGGCAAGGGGATCCTACGAGCAGTACTTC. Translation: CASSMARGSYEQYF.

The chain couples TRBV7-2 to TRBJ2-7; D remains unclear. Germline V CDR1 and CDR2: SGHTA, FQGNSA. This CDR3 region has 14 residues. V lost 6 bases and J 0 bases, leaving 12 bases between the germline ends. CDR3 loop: CASRYSPSSYEQYF. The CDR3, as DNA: TGTGCCAGCAGGTACAGTCCGAGCTCCTACGAGCAGTACTTC.

The CDR3 nucleotides are TGTGCCAGCAGCCCGTACAGGGGGCGGGAGGAGACCCAGTACTTC. This encodes CASSPYRGREETQYF. The V call is TRBV12-3 or TRBV12-4, the J call TRBJ2-5; 9 bases line up with TRBD1. J gave up 5 bases and V 6 bases, and 10 bases lay outside the gene matches. This CDR3 region has 15 residues.

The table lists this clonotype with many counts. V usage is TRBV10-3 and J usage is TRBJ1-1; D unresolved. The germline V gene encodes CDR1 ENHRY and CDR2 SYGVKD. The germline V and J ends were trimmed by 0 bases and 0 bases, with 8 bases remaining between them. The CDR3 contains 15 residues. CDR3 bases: TGTGCCATCAGTGAGTCGACATTAATGAACACTGAAGCTTTCTTT. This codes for CAISESTLMNTEAFF.

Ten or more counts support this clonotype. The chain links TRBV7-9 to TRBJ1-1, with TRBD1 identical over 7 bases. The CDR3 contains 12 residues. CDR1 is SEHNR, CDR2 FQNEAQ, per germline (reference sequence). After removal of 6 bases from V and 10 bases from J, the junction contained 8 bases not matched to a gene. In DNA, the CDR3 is TGTGCCAGCAGTCCACAGGGGCATGGAGCTTTCTTT. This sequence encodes CASSPQGHGAFF.

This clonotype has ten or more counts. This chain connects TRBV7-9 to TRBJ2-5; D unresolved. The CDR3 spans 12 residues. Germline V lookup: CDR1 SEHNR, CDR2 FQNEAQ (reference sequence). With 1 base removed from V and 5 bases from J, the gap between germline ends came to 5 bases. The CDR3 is CASSLGVETQYF. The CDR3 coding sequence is TGTGCCAGCAGCTTAGGAGTGGAGACCCAGTACTTC. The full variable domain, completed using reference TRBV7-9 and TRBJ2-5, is DTGVSQNPRHKITKRGQNVTFRCDPISEHNRLYWYRQTLGQGPEFLTYFQNEAQLEKSRLLSDRFSAERPKGSFSTLEIQRTEQGDSAMYLCASSLGVETQYFGPGTRLLVL.

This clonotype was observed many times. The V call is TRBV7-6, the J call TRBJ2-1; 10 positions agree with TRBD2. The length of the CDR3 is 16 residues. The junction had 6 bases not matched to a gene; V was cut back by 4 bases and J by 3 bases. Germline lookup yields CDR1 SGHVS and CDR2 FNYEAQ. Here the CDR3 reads CASSYLSGGNYNEQFF. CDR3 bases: TGTGCCAGCAGCTACCTTAGCGGGGGGAACTACAATGAGCAGTTCTTC.

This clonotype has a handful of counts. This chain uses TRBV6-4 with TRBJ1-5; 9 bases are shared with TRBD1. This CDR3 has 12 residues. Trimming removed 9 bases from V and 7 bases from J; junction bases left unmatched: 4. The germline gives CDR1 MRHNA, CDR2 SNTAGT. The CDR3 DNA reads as TGTGCCAGTCCGGGACAGGGCCAGCCCCAGCATTTT. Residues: CASPGQGQPQHF.

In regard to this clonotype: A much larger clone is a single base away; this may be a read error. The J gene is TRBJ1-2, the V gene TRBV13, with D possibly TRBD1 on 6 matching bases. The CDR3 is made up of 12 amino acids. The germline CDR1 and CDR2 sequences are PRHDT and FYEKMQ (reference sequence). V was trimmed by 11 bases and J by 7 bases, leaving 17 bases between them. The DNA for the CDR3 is TGTGCCTCCACCCAGGGGATCACTGGCTACACCTTC. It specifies CASTQGITGYTF. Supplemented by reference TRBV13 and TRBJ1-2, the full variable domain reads AAGVIQSPRHLIKEKRETATLKCYPIPRHDTVYWYQQGPGQDPQFLISFYEKMQSDKGSIPDRFSAQQFSDYHSELNMSSLELGDSALYFCASTQGITGYTFGSGTRLTVV.

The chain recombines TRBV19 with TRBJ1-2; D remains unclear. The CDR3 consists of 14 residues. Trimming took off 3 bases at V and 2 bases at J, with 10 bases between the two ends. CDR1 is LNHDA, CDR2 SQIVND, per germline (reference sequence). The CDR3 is CASSIDWRNYGYTF. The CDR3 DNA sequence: TGTGCCAGTAGTATTGATTGGCGGAACTATGGCTACACCTTC. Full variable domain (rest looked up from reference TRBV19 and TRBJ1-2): DGGITQSPKYLFRKEGQNVTLSCEQNLNHDAMYWYRQDPGQGLRLIYYSQIVNDFQKGDIAEGYSVSREKKESFPLTVTSAQKNPTAFYLCASSIDWRNYGYTFGSGTRLTVV.

CDR3 region: CAWSVAGSGANVLTF. As DNA, the CDR3 is TGTGCCTGGAGTGTCGCGGGCTCTGGGGCCAACGTCCTGACTTTC. This sequence joins TRBV30 and TRBJ2-6; D may be TRBD2 (5 bases). Germline V CDR1 and CDR2: GTSNPN, SVGIG (reference sequence). V lost 0 bases and J 0 bases, leaving 6 bases between the germline ends. This CDR3 has 15 amino acids.

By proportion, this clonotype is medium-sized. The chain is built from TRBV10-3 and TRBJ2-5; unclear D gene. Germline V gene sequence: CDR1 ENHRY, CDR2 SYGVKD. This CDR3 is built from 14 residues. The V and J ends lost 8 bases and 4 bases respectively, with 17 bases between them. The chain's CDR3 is CAISSHSEVETQYF. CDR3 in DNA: TGTGCCATCTCCTCGCACAGTGAGGTAGAGACCCAGTACTTC.

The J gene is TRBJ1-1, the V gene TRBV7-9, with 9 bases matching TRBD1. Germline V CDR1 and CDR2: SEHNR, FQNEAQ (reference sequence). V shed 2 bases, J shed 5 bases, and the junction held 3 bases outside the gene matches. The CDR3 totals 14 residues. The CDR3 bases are TGTGCCAGCAGCTTAACAGGGGGCTTGACTGAAGCTTTCTTT. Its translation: CASSLTGGLTEAFF. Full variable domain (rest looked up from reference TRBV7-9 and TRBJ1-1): DTGVSQNPRHKITKRGQNVTFRCDPISEHNRLYWYRQTLGQGPEFLTYFQNEAQLEKSRLLSDRFSAERPKGSFSTLEIQRTEQGDSAMYLCASSLTGGLTEAFFGQGTRLTVV.

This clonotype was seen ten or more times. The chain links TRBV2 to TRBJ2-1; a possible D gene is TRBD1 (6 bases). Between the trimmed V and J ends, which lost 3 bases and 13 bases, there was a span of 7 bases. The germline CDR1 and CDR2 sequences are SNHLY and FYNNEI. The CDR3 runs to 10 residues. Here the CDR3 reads CASSEDRQFF. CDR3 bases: TGTGCCAGCAGTGAGGACAGACAGTTCTTC.

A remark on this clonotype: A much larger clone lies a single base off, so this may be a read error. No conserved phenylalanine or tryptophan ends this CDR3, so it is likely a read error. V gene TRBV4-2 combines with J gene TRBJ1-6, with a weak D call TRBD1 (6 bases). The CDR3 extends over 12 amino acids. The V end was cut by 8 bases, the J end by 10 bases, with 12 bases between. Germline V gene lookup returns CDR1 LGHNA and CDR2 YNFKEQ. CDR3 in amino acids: CASLGGGSPLHL. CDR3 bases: TGTGCCAGCCTAGGGGGAGGGTCACCCCTCCACCTT.

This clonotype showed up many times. In DNA, the CDR3 is TGTGCCAGCACCCCTCGTTATGGGGGAGATGGAGCTTTCTTT. Translated: CASTPRYGGDGAFF. This chain joins TRBV12-3 or TRBV12-4 and TRBJ1-1; maybe TRBD1 (5 bases). Between the trimmed V and J ends, which lost 7 bases and 10 bases, there was a span of 22 bases. The CDR3 length is 14 residues.

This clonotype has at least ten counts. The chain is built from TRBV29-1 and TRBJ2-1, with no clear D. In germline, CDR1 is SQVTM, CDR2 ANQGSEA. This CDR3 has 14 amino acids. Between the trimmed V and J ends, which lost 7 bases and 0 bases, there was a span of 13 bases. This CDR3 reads CSAETTSSYNEQFF. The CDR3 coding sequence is TGCAGCGCAGAGACAACGAGCTCCTACAATGAGCAGTTCTTC.

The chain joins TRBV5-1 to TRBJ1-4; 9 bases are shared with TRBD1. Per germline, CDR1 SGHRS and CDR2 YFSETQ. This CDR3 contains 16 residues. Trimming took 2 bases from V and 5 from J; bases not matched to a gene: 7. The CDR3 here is CASSLDGTGNNEKLFF. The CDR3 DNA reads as TGCGCCAGCAGCTTAGATGGGACAGGGAACAATGAAAAACTGTTTTTT.

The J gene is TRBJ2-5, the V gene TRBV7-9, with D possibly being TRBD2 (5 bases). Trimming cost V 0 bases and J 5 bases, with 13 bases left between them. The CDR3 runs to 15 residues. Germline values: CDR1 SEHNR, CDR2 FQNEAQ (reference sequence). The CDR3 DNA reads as TGTGCCAGCAGCTTAGCCGCACTAGAGTTGGAGACCCAGTACTTC. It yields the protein CASSLAALELETQYF.

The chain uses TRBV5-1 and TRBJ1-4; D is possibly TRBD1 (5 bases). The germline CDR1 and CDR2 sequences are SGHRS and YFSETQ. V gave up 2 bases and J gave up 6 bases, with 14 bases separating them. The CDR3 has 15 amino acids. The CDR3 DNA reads TGCGCCAGCAGCTTACAGGTGGGGCAAGATGAAAAACTGTTTTTT. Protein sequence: CASSLQVGQDEKLFF.

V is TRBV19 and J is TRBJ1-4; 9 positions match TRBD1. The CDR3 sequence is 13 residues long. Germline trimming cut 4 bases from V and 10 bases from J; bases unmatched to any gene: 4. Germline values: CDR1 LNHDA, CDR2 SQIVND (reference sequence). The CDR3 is CASSRQGGGKLFF. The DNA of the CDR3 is TGTGCCAGTAGTAGACAGGGGGGCGGAAAACTGTTTTTT.

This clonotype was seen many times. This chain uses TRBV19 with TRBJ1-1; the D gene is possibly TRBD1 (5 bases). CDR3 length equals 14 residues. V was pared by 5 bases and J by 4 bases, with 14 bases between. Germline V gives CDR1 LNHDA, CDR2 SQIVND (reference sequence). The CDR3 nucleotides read TGTGCCAGTAGTCCGAGTGGGGGACCCACTGAAGCTTTCTTT. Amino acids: CASSPSGGPTEAFF.

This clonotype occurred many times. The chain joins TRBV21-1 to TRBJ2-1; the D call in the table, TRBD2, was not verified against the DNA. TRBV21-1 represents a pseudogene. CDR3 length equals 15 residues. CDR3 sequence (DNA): TGTGCCAGCAGCAAAGTTGAGGGATCCTACAATGAGCAGTTCTTC. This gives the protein CASSKVEGSYNEQFF.

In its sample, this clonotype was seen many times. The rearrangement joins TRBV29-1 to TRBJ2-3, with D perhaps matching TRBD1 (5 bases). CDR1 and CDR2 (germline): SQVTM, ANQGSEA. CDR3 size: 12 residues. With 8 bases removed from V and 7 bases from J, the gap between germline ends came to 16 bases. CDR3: CSFRVDPNTQYF. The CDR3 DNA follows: TGCAGCTTCAGGGTGGACCCCAATACGCAGTATTTT.

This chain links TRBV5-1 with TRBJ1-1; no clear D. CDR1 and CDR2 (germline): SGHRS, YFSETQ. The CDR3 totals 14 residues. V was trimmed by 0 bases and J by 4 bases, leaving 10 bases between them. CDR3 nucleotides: TGCGCCAGCAGCTTGGGTACGGTGGGCACTGAAGCTTTCTTT. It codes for CASSLGTVGTEAFF.

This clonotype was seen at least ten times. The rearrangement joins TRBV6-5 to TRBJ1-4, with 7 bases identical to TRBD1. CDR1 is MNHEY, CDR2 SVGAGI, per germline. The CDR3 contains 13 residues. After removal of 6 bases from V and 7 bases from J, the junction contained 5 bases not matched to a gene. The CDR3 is CASRGNRGEKLFF. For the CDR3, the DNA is TGTGCCAGCAGAGGAAACAGGGGTGAAAAACTGTTTTTT.